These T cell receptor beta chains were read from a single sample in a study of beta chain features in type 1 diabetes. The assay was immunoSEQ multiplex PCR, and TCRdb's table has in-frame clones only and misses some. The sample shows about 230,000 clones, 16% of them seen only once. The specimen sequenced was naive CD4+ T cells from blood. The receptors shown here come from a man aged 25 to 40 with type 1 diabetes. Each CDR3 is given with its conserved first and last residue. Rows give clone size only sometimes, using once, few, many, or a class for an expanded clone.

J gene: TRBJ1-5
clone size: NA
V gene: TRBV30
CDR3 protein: CAWSGPGTFSGRNQPQHF

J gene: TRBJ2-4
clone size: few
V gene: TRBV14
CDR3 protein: CASSQDRGNAKNIQYF

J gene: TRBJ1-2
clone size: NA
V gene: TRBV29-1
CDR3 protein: CSVTGAVDYGYTF

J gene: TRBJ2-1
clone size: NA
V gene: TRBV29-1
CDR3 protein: CSGTGLAGANEQFF

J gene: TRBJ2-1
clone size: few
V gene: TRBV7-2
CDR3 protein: CASSLRRESYNEQFF

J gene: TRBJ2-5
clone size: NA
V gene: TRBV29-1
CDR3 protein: CSVVRVGETQYF

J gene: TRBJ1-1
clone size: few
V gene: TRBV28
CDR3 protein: CASSGTGGTEAFF

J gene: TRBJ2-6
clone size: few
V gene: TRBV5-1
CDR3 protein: CASSFGQISGANVLTF

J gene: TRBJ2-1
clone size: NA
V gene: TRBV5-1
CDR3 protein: CASSLESGSINEQFF

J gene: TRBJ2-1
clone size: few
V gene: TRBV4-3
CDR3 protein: CASSQASYNEQFF

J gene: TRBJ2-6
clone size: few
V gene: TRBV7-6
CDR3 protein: CASSSRWFSGANVLTF

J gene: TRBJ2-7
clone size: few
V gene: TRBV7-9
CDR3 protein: CASSLAGAYEQYF

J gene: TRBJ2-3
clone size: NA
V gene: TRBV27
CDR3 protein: CASSLFGAGGTDTQYF

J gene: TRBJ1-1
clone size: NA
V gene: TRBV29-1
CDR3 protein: CSVEDRQGYTEAFF

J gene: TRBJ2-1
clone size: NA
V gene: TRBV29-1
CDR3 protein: CSADPFSGRGDEQFF

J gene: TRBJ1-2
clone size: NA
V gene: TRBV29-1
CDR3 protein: CSVEDPGTGWDYTF

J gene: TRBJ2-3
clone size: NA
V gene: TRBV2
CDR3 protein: CATVLAGNSDTQYF

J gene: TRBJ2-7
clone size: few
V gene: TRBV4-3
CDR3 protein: CASSQDRDRGLSEQYF

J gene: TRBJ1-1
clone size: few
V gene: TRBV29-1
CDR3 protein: CSVRSGTGNTEAFF

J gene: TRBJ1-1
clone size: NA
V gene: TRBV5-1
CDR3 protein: CASSLGLANTEAFF

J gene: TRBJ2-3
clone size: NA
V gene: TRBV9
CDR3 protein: CASSGADTQYF

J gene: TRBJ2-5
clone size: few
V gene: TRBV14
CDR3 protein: CASSRDRDEETQYF

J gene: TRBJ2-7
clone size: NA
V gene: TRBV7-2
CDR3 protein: CASSFDRQLSEQYF

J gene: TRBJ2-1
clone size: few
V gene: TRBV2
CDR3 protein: CASRGHPEFF

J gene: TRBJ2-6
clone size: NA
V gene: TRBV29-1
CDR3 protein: CSVDSGANVLTF

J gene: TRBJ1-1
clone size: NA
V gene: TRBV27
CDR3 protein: CRGRASTEAFF

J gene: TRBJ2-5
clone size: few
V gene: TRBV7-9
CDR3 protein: CASSSRAPHQETQYF

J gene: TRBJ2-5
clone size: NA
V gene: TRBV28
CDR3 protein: CASRPTGIQETQYF

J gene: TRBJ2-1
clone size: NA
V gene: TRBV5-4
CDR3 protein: CASSYPGLDYNEQFF

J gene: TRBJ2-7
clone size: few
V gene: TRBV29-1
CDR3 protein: CSAASSPPEQYF

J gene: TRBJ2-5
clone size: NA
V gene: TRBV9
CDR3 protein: CASSAAVGGTQYF

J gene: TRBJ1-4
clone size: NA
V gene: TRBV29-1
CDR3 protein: CSVIQGANEKLFF

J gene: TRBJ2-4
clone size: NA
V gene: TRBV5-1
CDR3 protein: CASSLTVTKNIQYF

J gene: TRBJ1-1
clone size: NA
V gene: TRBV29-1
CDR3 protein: CSVVRRSAFF

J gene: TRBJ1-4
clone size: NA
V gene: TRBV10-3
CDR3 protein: CAISGRQSRVVEKLFF

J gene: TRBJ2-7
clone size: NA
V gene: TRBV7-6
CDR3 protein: CASSITLGTPNEQYF